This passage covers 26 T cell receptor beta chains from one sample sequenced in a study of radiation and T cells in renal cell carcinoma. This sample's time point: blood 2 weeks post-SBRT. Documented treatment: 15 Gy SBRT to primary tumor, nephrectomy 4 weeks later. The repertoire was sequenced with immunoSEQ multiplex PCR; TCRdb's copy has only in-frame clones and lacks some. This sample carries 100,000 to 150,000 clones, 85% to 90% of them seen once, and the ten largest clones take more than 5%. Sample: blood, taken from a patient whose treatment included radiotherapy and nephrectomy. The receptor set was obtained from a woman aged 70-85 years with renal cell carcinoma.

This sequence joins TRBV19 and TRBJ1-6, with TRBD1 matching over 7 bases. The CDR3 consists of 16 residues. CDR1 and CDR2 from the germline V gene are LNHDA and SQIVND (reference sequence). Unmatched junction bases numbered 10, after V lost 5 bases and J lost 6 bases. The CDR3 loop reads CASSPLTGLSNSPLHF. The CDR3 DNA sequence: TGTGCCAGTAGTCCCCTGACAGGGTTGAGTAATTCACCCCTCCACTTT.

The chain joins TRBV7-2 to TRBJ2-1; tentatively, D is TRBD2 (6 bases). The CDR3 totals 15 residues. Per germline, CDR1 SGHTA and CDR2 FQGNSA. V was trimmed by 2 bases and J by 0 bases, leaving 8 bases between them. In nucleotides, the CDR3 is TGTGCCAGCAGCTTATCCGGGGGCTCCTACAATGAGCAGTTCTTC. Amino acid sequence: CASSLSGGSYNEQFF.

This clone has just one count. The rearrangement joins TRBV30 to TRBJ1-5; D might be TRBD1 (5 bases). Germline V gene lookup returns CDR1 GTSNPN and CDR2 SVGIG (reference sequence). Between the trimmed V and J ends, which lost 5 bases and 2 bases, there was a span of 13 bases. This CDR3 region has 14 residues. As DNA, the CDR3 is TGTGCCTGGGCGGGGGGGACGGGCAATCAGCCCCAGCATTTT. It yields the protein CAWAGGTGNQPQHF.

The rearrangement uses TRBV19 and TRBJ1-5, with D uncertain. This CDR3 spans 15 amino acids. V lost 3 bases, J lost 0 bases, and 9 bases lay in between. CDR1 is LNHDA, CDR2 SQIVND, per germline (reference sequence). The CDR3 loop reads CASSMGRNSNQPQHF. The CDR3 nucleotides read TGTGCCAGTAGTATGGGTCGGAATAGCAATCAGCCCCAGCATTTT. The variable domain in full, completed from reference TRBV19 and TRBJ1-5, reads DGGITQSPKYLFRKEGQNVTLSCEQNLNHDAMYWYRQDPGQGLRLIYYSQIVNDFQKGDIAEGYSVSREKKESFPLTVTSAQKNPTAFYLCASSMGRNSNQPQHFGDGTRLSIL.

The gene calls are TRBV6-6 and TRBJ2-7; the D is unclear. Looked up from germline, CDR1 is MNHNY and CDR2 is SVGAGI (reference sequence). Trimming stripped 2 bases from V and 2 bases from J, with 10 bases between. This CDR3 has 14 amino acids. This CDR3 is CASSYRLAAYEQYF. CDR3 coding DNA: TGTGCCAGCAGTTACAGGTTGGCAGCCTACGAGCAGTACTTC.

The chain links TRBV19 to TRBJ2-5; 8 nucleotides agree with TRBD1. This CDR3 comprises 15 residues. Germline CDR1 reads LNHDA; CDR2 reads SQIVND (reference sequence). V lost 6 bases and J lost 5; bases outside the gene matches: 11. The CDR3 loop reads CASSPSTGGRETQYF. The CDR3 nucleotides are TGTGCCAGTAGCCCATCCACAGGGGGTAGGGAGACCCAGTACTTC.

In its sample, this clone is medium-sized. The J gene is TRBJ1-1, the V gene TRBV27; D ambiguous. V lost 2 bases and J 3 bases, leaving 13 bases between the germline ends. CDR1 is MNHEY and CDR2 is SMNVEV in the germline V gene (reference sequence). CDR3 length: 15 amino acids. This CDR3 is CASSLIGEADTEAFF. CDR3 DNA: TGTGCCAGCAGTTTAATCGGGGAGGCGGACACTGAAGCTTTCTTT.

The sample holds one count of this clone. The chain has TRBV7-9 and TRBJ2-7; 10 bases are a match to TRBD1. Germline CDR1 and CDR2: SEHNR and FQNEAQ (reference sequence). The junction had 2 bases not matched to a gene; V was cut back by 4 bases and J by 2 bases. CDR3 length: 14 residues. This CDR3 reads CASSWGTGAYEQYF. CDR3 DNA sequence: TGTGCCAGCAGCTGGGGGACAGGGGCCTACGAGCAGTACTTC.

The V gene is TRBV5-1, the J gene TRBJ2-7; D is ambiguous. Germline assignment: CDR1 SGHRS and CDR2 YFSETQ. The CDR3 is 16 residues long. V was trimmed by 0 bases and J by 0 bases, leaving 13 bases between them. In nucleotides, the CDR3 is TGCGCCAGCAGCTTGGCCCTAGGCAGAGGCTCCTACGAGCAGTACTTC. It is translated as CASSLALGRGSYEQYF.

DNA for the CDR3: TGTGCCTGGAGGACAGGGAATAGGGCTGGGGCCAACGTCCTGACTTTC. It codes for CAWRTGNRAGANVLTF. The chain carries TRBV30 and TRBJ2-6, with 7 bases fitting TRBD1. Unmatched junction bases numbered 7, after V lost 3 bases and J lost 2 bases. CDR1 GTSNPN and CDR2 SVGIG come from the germline V gene (reference sequence). CDR3 length: 16 amino acids.

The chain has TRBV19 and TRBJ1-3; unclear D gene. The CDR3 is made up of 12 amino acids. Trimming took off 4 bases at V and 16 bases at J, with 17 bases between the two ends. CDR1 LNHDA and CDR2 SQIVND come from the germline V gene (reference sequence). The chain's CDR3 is CASSRRTEDVYF. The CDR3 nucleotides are TGTGCCAGTAGTAGACGGACGGAGGACGTCTATTTT.

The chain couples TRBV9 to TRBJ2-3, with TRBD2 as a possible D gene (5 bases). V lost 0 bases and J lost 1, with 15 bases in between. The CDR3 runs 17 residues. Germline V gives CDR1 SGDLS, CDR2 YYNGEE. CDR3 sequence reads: CASSVAPLAPGTDTQYF. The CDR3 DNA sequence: TGTGCCAGCAGCGTAGCTCCCCTAGCTCCCGGCACAGATACGCAGTATTTT.

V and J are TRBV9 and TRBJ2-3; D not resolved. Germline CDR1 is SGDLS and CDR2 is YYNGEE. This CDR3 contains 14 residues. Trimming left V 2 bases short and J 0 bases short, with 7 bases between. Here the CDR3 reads CASSVADSTDTQYF. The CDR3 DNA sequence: TGTGCCAGCAGCGTTGCTGACAGCACAGATACGCAGTATTTT. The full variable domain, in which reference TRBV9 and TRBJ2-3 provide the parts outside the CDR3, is DSGVTQTPKHLITATGQRVTLRCSPRSGDLSVYWYQQSLDQGLQFLIQYYNGEERAKGNILERFSAQQFPDLHSELNLSSLELGDSALYFCASSVADSTDTQYFGPGTRLTVL.

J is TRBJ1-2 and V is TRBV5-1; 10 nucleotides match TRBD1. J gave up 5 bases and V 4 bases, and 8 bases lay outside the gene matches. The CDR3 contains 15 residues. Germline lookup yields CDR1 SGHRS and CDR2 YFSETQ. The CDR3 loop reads CASSLGTGVGYGYTF. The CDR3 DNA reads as TGCGCCAGCAGCCTAGGGACAGGGGTAGGGTATGGCTACACCTTC.

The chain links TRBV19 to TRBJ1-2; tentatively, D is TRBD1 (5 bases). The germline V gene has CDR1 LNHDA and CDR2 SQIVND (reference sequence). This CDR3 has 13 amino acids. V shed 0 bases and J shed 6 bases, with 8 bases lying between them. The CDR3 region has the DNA TGTGCCAGTAGTATAGATTCGGGGGATGGCTACACCTTC. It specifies CASSIDSGDGYTF.

CDR3 region: CASSQETAKQFF. In DNA, the CDR3 is TGTGCCAGCAGCCAAGAAACAGCCAAGCAGTTCTTC. V is TRBV14 and J is TRBJ2-1; D remains unclear. The CDR3 sequence is 12 residues long. Trimming took 0 bases from V and 11 from J, leaving 8 bases between them. The germline V gene encodes CDR1 SGHDN and CDR2 FVKESK.

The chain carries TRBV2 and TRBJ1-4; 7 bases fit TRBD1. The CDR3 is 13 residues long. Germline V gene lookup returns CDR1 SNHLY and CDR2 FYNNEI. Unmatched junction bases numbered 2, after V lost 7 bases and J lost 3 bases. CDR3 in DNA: TGTGCCAGCAACAGGGGTCCTAATGAAAAACTGTTTTTT. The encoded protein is CASNRGPNEKLFF.

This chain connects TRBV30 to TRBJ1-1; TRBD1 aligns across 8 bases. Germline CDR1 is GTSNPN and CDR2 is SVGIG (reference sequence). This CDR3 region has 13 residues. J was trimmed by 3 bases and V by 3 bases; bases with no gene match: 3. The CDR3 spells CAWRGQGYTEAFF. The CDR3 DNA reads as TGTGCCTGGAGAGGACAGGGATACACTGAAGCTTTCTTT. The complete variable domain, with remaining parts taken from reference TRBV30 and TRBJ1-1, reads SQTIHQWPATLVQPVGSPLSLECTVEGTSNPNLYWYRQAAGRGLQLLFYSVGIGQISSEVPQNLSASRPQDRQFILSSKKLLLSDSGFYLCAWRGQGYTEAFFGQGTRLTVV.

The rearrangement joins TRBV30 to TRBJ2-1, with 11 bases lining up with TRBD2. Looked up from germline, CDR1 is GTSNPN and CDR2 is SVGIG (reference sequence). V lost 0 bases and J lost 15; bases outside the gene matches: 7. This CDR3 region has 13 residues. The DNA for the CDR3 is TGTGCCTGGAGTGTAAGGCCTAGCGGGGGGTTGTTCTTC. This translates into CAWSVRPSGGLFF.

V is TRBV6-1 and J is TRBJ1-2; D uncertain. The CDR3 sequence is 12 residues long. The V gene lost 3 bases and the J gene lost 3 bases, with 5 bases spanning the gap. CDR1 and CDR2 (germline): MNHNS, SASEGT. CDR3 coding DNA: TGTGCCAGCAGTGACTGGGACTATGGCTACACCTTC. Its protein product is CASSDWDYGYTF.

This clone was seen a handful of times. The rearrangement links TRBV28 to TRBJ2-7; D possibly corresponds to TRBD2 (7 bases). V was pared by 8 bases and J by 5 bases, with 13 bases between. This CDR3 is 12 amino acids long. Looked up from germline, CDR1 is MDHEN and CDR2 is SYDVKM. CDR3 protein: CASRGGAHEQYF. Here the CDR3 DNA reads TGTGCCAGCCGAGGGGGGGCCCACGAGCAGTACTTC.

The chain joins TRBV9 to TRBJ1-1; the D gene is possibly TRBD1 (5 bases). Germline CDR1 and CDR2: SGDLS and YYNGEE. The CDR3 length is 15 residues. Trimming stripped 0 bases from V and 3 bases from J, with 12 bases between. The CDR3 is CASSVVGWGDTEAFF. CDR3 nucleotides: TGTGCCAGCAGCGTAGTAGGGTGGGGGGACACTGAAGCTTTCTTT.

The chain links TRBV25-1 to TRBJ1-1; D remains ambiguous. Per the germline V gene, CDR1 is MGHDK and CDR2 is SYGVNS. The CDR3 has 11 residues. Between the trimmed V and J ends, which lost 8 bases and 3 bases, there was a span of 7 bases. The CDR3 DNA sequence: TGTGCCAGCCACGGGTACACTGAAGCTTTCTTT. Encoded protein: CASHGYTEAFF.

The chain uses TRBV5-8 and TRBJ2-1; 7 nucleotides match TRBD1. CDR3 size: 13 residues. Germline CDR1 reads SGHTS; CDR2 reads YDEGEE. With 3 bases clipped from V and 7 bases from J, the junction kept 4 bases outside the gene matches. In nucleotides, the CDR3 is TGTGCCAGCAGCTCGTTGACAGGGAATGAGCAGTTCTTC. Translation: CASSSLTGNEQFF.

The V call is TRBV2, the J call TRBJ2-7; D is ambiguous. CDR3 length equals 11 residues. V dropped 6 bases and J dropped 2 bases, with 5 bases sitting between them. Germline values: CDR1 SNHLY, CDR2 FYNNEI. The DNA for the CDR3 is TGTGCCAGCAGGACAACCTACGAGCAGTACTTC. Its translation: CASRTTYEQYF.

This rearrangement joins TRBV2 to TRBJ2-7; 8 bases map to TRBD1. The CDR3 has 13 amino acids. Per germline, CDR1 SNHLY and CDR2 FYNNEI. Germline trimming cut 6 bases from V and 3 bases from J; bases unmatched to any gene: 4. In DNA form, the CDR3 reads TGTGCCAGCAGCATACAGGGGGTCTACGAGCAGTACTTC. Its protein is CASSIQGVYEQYF.